This T cell receptor beta chain was sequenced in a study of blood T cell repertoires in COVID-19. Whole-study context: From the United States, Italy and Spain came samples of acute and convalescent COVID-19.

Per the original methods: Amplification of reference gene primers was used by the study to estimate nucleated cell counts. The data were produced by immunoSEQ multiplex PCR, yet TCRdb's version contains in-frame clones alone and is incomplete. V, J and clone size derive from that table, while D and trimming were established from the DNA sequence. The sample holds 120,000 to 150,000 clones, under 90% seen once. The germline V and J ends were trimmed by 8 bases and 4 bases, with 11 bases remaining between them. Germline V gives CDR1 ENHRY, CDR2 SYGVKD. This CDR3 has 12 residues. V gene TRBV10-3 combines with J gene TRBJ1-2, with D unclear. The sequence was obtained from a human donor in a cohort sampled during active COVID-19. The sequenced sample consisted of peripheral blood. The DNA of the CDR3 is TGTGCCATCTCGACGGGTTCCTATGGCTACACCTTC. Its protein is CAISTGSYGYTF.